These T cell receptor beta chains were read from a single sample in a study of blood T cell repertoires in COVID-19. Produced via immunoSEQ multiplex PCR; TCRdb's table is partial and in-frame only. This table has about 300,000 clones, approximately 89% appearing once. The material sequenced was PBMCs or T cells enriched from blood (not recorded which). Every receptor here comes from a woman between 45 and 60 years old who had been exposed to COVID-19. Both conserved end residues are part of each CDR3. Each record gives: J gene, D gene, CDR3 length, clone size, V gene, CDR3 DNA, CDR3 protein. A D gene is named only where the DNA matches it firmly. Rows give clone size only sometimes, using once, few, many, or a class for an expanded clone.

j_call: TRBJ2-7; d_call: NA; cdr3_length: 15; clone_size: NA; v_call: TRBV7-8; cdr3_nt: TGTGCCAGCAGCCAATCCAGGGCGGACTCCTACGAGCAGTACTTC; cdr3_aa: CASSQSRADSYEQYF
j_call: TRBJ1-3; d_call: NA; cdr3_length: 17; clone_size: NA; v_call: TRBV5-1; cdr3_nt: TGCGCCAGCAGCTTAAATCCGGGTCCCAGCTCTGGAAACACCATATATTTT; cdr3_aa: CASSLNPGPSSGNTIYF
j_call: TRBJ2-7; d_call: NA; cdr3_length: 12; clone_size: NA; v_call: TRBV28; cdr3_nt: TGTGCCAGCGTAGGAGGGACGGACGAGCAGTACTTC; cdr3_aa: CASVGGTDEQYF
j_call: TRBJ1-6; d_call: NA; cdr3_length: 13; clone_size: NA; v_call: TRBV5-5; cdr3_nt: TGTGCCAGCAGCAGTGAGGGCCGGTCACCCCTCCACTTT; cdr3_aa: CASSSEGRSPLHF
j_call: TRBJ2-5; d_call: NA; cdr3_length: 15; clone_size: NA; v_call: TRBV11-1; cdr3_nt: TGTGCCAGCAGCCCGGCCGGGACTTTGAAGGAGACCCAGTACTTC; cdr3_aa: CASSPAGTLKETQYF
j_call: TRBJ2-5; d_call: NA; cdr3_length: 15; clone_size: NA; v_call: TRBV3-1/TRBV3-2; cdr3_nt: TGTGCCAGCAGCCAAGATGCTACTAGCATGCAGACCCAGTACTTC; cdr3_aa: CASSQDATSMQTQYF
j_call: TRBJ2-7; d_call: NA; cdr3_length: 14; clone_size: NA; v_call: TRBV2; cdr3_nt: TGTGCCAGTAGAGGCAGGTTCGGGGAGGACGAGCAGTACTTC; cdr3_aa: CASRGRFGEDEQYF
j_call: TRBJ2-7; d_call: TRBD2; cdr3_length: 17; clone_size: NA; v_call: TRBV19; cdr3_nt: TGTGCCAGTAGTATCGGGGGACTAGCGGGAGACTCCTACGAGCAGTACTTC; cdr3_aa: CASSIGGLAGDSYEQYF
j_call: TRBJ2-7; d_call: TRBD1; cdr3_length: 16; clone_size: NA; v_call: TRBV5-4; cdr3_nt: TGTGCCAGCAGCGCGGCCTCCAGGGGGCCCCCCTACGAGCAGTACTTC; cdr3_aa: CASSAASRGPPYEQYF
j_call: TRBJ2-1; d_call: NA; cdr3_length: 15; clone_size: once; v_call: TRBV2; cdr3_nt: TGTGCCAGCAGTGAAGGTGGGGGCTACTACAATGAGCAGTTCTTC; cdr3_aa: CASSEGGGYYNEQFF
j_call: TRBJ1-3; d_call: NA; cdr3_length: 15; clone_size: NA; v_call: TRBV19; cdr3_nt: TGTGCCAGTAGTATCATACAGGGAGCGGGAAACACCATATATTTT; cdr3_aa: CASSIIQGAGNTIYF
j_call: TRBJ2-1; d_call: TRBD2; cdr3_length: 15; clone_size: NA; v_call: TRBV11-3; cdr3_nt: TGTGCCAGCAGCTTTCGCGGGACTAGCGACAATGAGCAGTTCTTC; cdr3_aa: CASSFRGTSDNEQFF
j_call: TRBJ2-3; d_call: TRBD1; cdr3_length: 14; clone_size: few; v_call: TRBV7-9; cdr3_nt: TGTGCCAGCAGCCTAAGGGACAGTAGAGATACGCAGTATTTT; cdr3_aa: CASSLRDSRDTQYF
j_call: TRBJ2-5; d_call: TRBD2; cdr3_length: 14; clone_size: once; v_call: TRBV11-3; cdr3_nt: TGTGCCAGCAGCTTAGCGGGCGGGGGGGATACCCAGTACTTC; cdr3_aa: CASSLAGGGDTQYF
j_call: TRBJ1-3; d_call: TRBD1; cdr3_length: 13; clone_size: NA; v_call: TRBV12-3/TRBV12-4; cdr3_nt: TGTGCCAGCACTAAACAGGGGAGAAACACCATATATTTT; cdr3_aa: CASTKQGRNTIYF
j_call: TRBJ2-7; d_call: TRBD1; cdr3_length: 14; clone_size: NA; v_call: TRBV27; cdr3_nt: TGTGCCAGCAGTCACCGGGACAGACCATACGAGCAGTACTTC; cdr3_aa: CASSHRDRPYEQYF
j_call: TRBJ2-7; d_call: NA; cdr3_length: 14; clone_size: NA; v_call: TRBV20-1; cdr3_nt: TGCAGTGCTAGTCGACAGGGAGGTCCCTACGAGCAGTACTTC; cdr3_aa: CSASRQGGPYEQYF
j_call: TRBJ2-7; d_call: NA; cdr3_length: 12; clone_size: once; v_call: TRBV5-8; cdr3_nt: TGTGCCAGCAGCTTCGACAGGTACGAGCAGTACTTC; cdr3_aa: CASSFDRYEQYF
j_call: TRBJ1-5; d_call: NA; cdr3_length: 17; clone_size: NA; v_call: TRBV28; cdr3_nt: TGTGCCAGCAGTTACAGCCCCGGGAGGGAATCTCGTCAGCCCCAGCATTTT; cdr3_aa: CASSYSPGRESRQPQHF
j_call: TRBJ2-1; d_call: NA; cdr3_length: 15; clone_size: NA; v_call: TRBV7-8; cdr3_nt: TGTGCCAGCAGCTTGAGCGGCTCTAACTACAATGAGCAGTTCTTC; cdr3_aa: CASSLSGSNYNEQFF
j_call: TRBJ2-3; d_call: TRBD2; cdr3_length: 17; clone_size: NA; v_call: TRBV28; cdr3_nt: TGTGCCAGCAGTTCCCCCTTTTTAGCGGGGAACACAGATACGCAGTATTTT; cdr3_aa: CASSSPFLAGNTDTQYF
j_call: TRBJ2-2; d_call: TRBD1; cdr3_length: 14; clone_size: NA; v_call: TRBV4-1; cdr3_nt: TGCGCCAGCAGACCAGGGGGTTTCGGCGGGGAGCTGTTTTTT; cdr3_aa: CASRPGGFGGELFF
j_call: TRBJ1-6; d_call: NA; cdr3_length: 15; clone_size: NA; v_call: TRBV5-6; cdr3_nt: TGTGCCAGCAGCTTGGGTCAGAATACATTCTCACCCCTCCACTTT; cdr3_aa: CASSLGQNTFSPLHF
j_call: TRBJ1-1; d_call: NA; cdr3_length: 15; clone_size: NA; v_call: TRBV7-9; cdr3_nt: TGTGCCAGCAGCTTAGGTCGTGAGGGCTTCGGTGAAGCTTTCTTT; cdr3_aa: CASSLGREGFGEAFF
j_call: TRBJ2-7; d_call: NA; cdr3_length: 15; clone_size: NA; v_call: TRBV7-9; cdr3_nt: TGTGCCAGCAGCCCGAGCGACTACGAGTTCTACGAGCAGTACTTC; cdr3_aa: CASSPSDYEFYEQYF
j_call: TRBJ2-3; d_call: TRBD2; cdr3_length: 16; clone_size: NA; v_call: TRBV10-3; cdr3_nt: TGTGCCATCAGCGCGGGGGGCGGACAATTTTCAGATACGCAGTATTTT; cdr3_aa: CAISAGGGQFSDTQYF
j_call: TRBJ1-1; d_call: NA; cdr3_length: 18; clone_size: NA; v_call: TRBV18; cdr3_nt: TGTGCCAGCTCACCTCTCCTTCAGACAGGTGGGATGAACACTGAAGCTTTCTTT; cdr3_aa: CASSPLLQTGGMNTEAFF
j_call: TRBJ2-4; d_call: TRBD2; cdr3_length: 18; clone_size: NA; v_call: TRBV4-1; cdr3_nt: TGCGCCAGCAGCCAAGATCGGAGCGGGGGTATAGCCAAAAACATTCAGTACTTC; cdr3_aa: CASSQDRSGGIAKNIQYF
j_call: TRBJ2-3; d_call: NA; cdr3_length: 14; clone_size: NA; v_call: TRBV5-1; cdr3_nt: TGCGCCAGCAGCTTCCAGGGTAGCACAGATACGCAGTATTTT; cdr3_aa: CASSFQGSTDTQYF
j_call: TRBJ2-5; d_call: TRBD1; cdr3_length: 12; clone_size: NA; v_call: TRBV29-1; cdr3_nt: TGCAGCGGGAGACAGGGACAAGAGACCCAGTACTTC; cdr3_aa: CSGRQGQETQYF
j_call: TRBJ2-7; d_call: NA; cdr3_length: 14; clone_size: few; v_call: TRBV18; cdr3_nt: TGTGCCAGCTCAAAAGATTTGGGCGCCGGCGAGCAGTACTTC; cdr3_aa: CASSKDLGAGEQYF
j_call: TRBJ2-3; d_call: TRBD2; cdr3_length: 17; clone_size: once; v_call: TRBV5-1; cdr3_nt: TGCGCCAGCAGCTTGGAACCAGCGGGGAAATCCACAGATACGCAGTATTTT; cdr3_aa: CASSLEPAGKSTDTQYF
j_call: TRBJ1-2; d_call: NA; cdr3_length: 15; clone_size: NA; v_call: TRBV23-1; cdr3_nt: TGCGCCAGCAGTCAATTCGAGGGTCGGAACTATGGCTACACCTTC; cdr3_aa: CASSQFEGRNYGYTF
j_call: TRBJ2-7; d_call: NA; cdr3_length: 14; clone_size: NA; v_call: TRBV10-3; cdr3_nt: TGTGCCATCAGTACACCGGGACACACCTACGAGCAGTACTTC; cdr3_aa: CAISTPGHTYEQYF
j_call: TRBJ1-5; d_call: NA; cdr3_length: 13; clone_size: NA; v_call: TRBV12-3/TRBV12-4; cdr3_nt: TGTGCCAGCAGTTTGCCAGGGATTCAGCCCCAGCATTTT; cdr3_aa: CASSLPGIQPQHF
j_call: TRBJ2-7; d_call: TRBD2; cdr3_length: 17; clone_size: NA; v_call: TRBV7-2; cdr3_nt: TGTGCCAGCAGCTTAGGCGGGGGACTAGCGGCTACCTACGAGCAGTACTTC; cdr3_aa: CASSLGGGLAATYEQYF
j_call: TRBJ2-2; d_call: TRBD2; cdr3_length: 16; clone_size: NA; v_call: TRBV15; cdr3_nt: TGTGCCACCAGCAGAGATCAGGCTAGCGGGGGGGTCAAGCTGTTTTTT; cdr3_aa: CATSRDQASGGVKLFF
j_call: TRBJ1-1; d_call: TRBD1; cdr3_length: 15; clone_size: NA; v_call: TRBV7-8; cdr3_nt: TGTGCCAGCAGCCCCCGGACAGGGGGGAACACTGAAGCTTTCTTT; cdr3_aa: CASSPRTGGNTEAFF
j_call: TRBJ1-1; d_call: NA; cdr3_length: 15; clone_size: NA; v_call: TRBV4-1; cdr3_nt: TGCGCCAGCAGCTCAGCGGGCAAACGGGACACTGAAGCTTTCTTT; cdr3_aa: CASSSAGKRDTEAFF
j_call: TRBJ2-3; d_call: TRBD2; cdr3_length: 14; clone_size: once; v_call: TRBV6-5; cdr3_nt: TGTGCCAGTTCCCTAGCGGGGGCCACAGATACGCAGTATTTT; cdr3_aa: CASSLAGATDTQYF
j_call: TRBJ1-2; d_call: NA; cdr3_length: 15; clone_size: once; v_call: TRBV18; cdr3_nt: TGTGCCAGCTCATCTGGACGGACTACTAACTATGGCTACACCTTC; cdr3_aa: CASSSGRTTNYGYTF
j_call: TRBJ1-5; d_call: NA; cdr3_length: 15; clone_size: few; v_call: TRBV5-8; cdr3_nt: TGTGCCAGCAGCCTAAGGGGGGGGGCTGTGCAGCCCCAGCATTTT; cdr3_aa: CASSLRGGAVQPQHF
j_call: TRBJ1-1; d_call: NA; cdr3_length: 17; clone_size: NA; v_call: TRBV19; cdr3_nt: TGTGCCAGTAGTATATCGGGGCAGGGAGGCCCGTACACTGAAGCTTTCTTT; cdr3_aa: CASSISGQGGPYTEAFF
j_call: TRBJ2-3; d_call: NA; cdr3_length: 14; clone_size: NA; v_call: TRBV11-2; cdr3_nt: TGTGCCAGCAGCTTATATGGAGTCACAGATACGCAGTATTTT; cdr3_aa: CASSLYGVTDTQYF